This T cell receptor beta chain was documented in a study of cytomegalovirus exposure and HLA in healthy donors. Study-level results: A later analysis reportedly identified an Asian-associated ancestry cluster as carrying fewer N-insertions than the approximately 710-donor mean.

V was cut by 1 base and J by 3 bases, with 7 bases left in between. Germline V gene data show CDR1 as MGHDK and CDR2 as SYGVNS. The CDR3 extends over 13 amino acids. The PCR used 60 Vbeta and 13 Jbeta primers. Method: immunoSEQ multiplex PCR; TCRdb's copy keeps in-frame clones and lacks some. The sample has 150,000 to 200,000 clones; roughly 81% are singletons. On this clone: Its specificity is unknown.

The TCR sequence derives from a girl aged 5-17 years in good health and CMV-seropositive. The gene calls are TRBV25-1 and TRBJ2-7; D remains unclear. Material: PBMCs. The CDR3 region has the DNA TGTGCCAGCAGTGAATCAGGATACTACGAGCAGTACTTC. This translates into CASSESGYYEQYF.